This record concerns one T cell receptor (beta chain) sequence. This clone was picked up a small number of times. Its antigen specificity is not known. One base away there is no much larger clone; base qualities are not given. This sample was taken from a study of blood T cell repertoires in COVID-19 (dated by TCRdb to the early 2020s). Broadly, across the study: Samples from collaborators originated in the United States, Italy and Spain and spanned both the acute and convalescent phases of COVID-19. The material from the prospective study consisted of cDNA or gDNA derived from T cells, B-cell-depleted T cells, or PBMCs. The dataset comprised deeply sampled blood TCRbeta repertoires from subjects exposed to, actively infected with, or recovered from COVID-19. A freely available public database, intended as a resource for researchers studying the immune response to SARS-CoV-2, is where the repertoires were released. Samples came from the ongoing ImmuneRACE study (first 160 participants) plus 1,254 subjects from 6 global collaborators. The sample metadata nearly always contained a de-identified subject ID, COVID-19 status, age in years and sex. HLA class I and class II types, where available, came from metadata supplied by the sample provider rather than from assay-based typing.

Based on the germline V gene, the CDR1 and CDR2 sequences are SGHRS and YFSETQ. The CDR3, cysteine through valine, is 14 amino acids long. Just CDR3 DNA is preserved here, 42 bases in frame from base 1. Germline trimming: 5 bases from V, 2 bases from J; junction bases outside gene matches: 5. TCRbeta CDR3 regions were amplified from genomic DNA by means of the immunoSEQ Assay, a bias-controlled multiplex PCR. On the authors' methods: Within the assay, amplification of reference gene primers was used to estimate how many nucleated cells each sample contained. Sequence reads were collapsed and filtered to measure the absolute abundance of every unique TCRbeta CDR3 rearrangement. For each sample, productive Simpson clonality was calculated as the square root of Simpson's diversity index across productive rearrangements. TCRdb re-hosts the immuneACCESS table, in-frame sequences only. Its copies lack some clones; in the studies checked, an unresolved V gene accounts for under half of them, and the cause for the rest is not known. V and J calls and clone size follow that table, whereas D and trimming were derived from the DNA. The sample yields some 150,000 clones; approximately 88% were counted once. The ten largest make up about 5% of the sample.

Each collaborating institution followed its own protocols to collect whole blood in K2EDTA tubes. For TCRbeta analysis, collaborator samples were shipped as frozen whole blood, as isolated PBMCs, or as DNA extracted from either sample type. Overall study outcomes, separate from this receptor: The quantity of clinical and demographic metadata differed by source and by participant and was supplied without curation.

The receptor's source is a human donor in a cohort sampled during active COVID-19. Specimen: peripheral blood. The sequence is built from TRBV5-1 and TRBJ2-7, with 9 central nucleotides matching TRBD1. CDR3 reads: CASRSGTGTYEQYV. DNA sequence: TGCGCCAGCAGATCGGGGACAGGGACCTACGAGCAGTACGTC.